This T cell receptor (beta chain) was sequenced in a study of T cell responses to AZD1222 COVID-19 vaccine. Worth noting for this clone: No antigen is known for it.

Study results and caveats: Spike-specific TCRs gained breadth and depth after people received two AZD1222 doses. Variant regions that are unmutated are reportedly the target of nearly half of spike-specific TCRs. Seropositive status at baseline applied to only a handful of AZD1222 recipients.

Second doses were pooled across both intervals (about 4 or about 12 weeks). Germline-derived CDR1 and CDR2 are LGHNA and YNFKEQ. Trimming pared 0 bases from V and 0 bases from J, leaving 6 bases between. The CDR3 has 15 residues. Clones were read by immunoSEQ multiplex PCR, and TCRdb kept only the in-frame ones, dropping some. The sample gives over 100,000 clones, 75% to 90% of which show up once; 2.6% is in the top ten. The chain uses TRBV4-2 and TRBJ1-5, with D unclear. The sequence was collected from an adult who received the AZD1222 COVID-19 vaccine. Sequencing was performed on peripheral blood, taken 28 days after the second AZD1222 dose. Here the CDR3 DNA reads TGTGCCAGCAGCCAAGAAGCCAGTAGCAATCAGCCCCAGCATTTT. Translation gives CASSQEASSNQPQHF.